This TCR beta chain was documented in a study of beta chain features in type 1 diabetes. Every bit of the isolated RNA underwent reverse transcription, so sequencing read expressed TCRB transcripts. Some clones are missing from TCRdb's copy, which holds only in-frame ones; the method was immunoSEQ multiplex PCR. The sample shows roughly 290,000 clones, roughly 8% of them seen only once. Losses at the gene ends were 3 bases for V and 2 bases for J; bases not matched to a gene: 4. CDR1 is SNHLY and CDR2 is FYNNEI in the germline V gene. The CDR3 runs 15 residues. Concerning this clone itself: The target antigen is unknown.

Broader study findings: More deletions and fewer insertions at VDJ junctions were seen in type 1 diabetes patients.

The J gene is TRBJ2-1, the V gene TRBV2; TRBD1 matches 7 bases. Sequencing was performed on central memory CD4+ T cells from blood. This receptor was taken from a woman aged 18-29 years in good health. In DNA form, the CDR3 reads TGTGCCAGCAGTGAGACAGGGATCCCCTACAATGAGCAGTTCTTC. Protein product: CASSETGIPYNEQFF. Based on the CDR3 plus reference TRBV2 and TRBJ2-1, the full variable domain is EPEVTQTPSHQVTQMGQEVILRCVPISNHLYFYWYRQILGQKVEFLVSFYNNEISEKSEIFDDQFSVERPDGSNFTLKIRSTKLEDSAMYFCASSETGIPYNEQFFGPGTRLTVL.